Below, 19 T cell receptor beta chains from the same sample are listed, as sequenced in a study of T cells in localized non-small cell lung cancer. Libraries were prepared by immunoSEQ multiplex PCR; TCRdb keeps only in-frame clonotypes and omits some of them. The data show around 1,100 clones, approximately 34% seen once. The sequenced sample was normal lung tissue next to the tumor, obtained before any cancer treatment. These receptors were obtained from a man between 40 and 75 years old with stage III lung adenocarcinoma.

This clone turned up a few times. The chain uses TRBV11-3 and TRBJ1-1; D is undetermined. Trimming shortened V by 6 bases and J by 0 bases, and 11 bases separated the two germline ends. The germline CDR1 and CDR2 sequences are SGHNT and YENEEA. This CDR3 contains 14 residues. CDR3 region: CASSNEKLNTEAFF. DNA for the CDR3: TGTGCCAGCAGTAACGAAAAGTTGAACACTGAAGCTTTCTTT.

In its sample, this clone was seen a few times. This chain links TRBV9 with TRBJ2-1, with a possible D match to TRBD1 (6 bases). The CDR3 has 15 residues. Per germline, CDR1 SGDLS and CDR2 YYNGEE. With 4 bases removed from V and 7 bases from J, the gap between germline ends came to 18 bases. The CDR3 reads CASSSTGTFWNEQFF. The CDR3, as DNA: TGTGCCAGCAGCTCAACAGGGACCTTTTGGAATGAGCAGTTCTTC.

The V and J genes are TRBV15 and TRBJ2-5, with a possible D match to TRBD1 (6 bases). The J call may be faulty, since TRBJ2-7 better matches the DNA end. The length of the CDR3 is 16 residues. Per the germline V gene, CDR1 is LNHNV and CDR2 is YYDKDF (reference sequence). CDR3 nucleotides: TGTGCCACCAGCAGAGCAGATGGGGACACCTCCTACGAGCAGTACTTC. This encodes CATSRADGDTSYEQYF.

The chain couples TRBV18 to TRBJ2-7, with D possibly matching TRBD1 (5 bases). This CDR3 is built from 12 residues. CDR1 is KGHSH, CDR2 LQKENI, per germline. Between the trimmed V and J ends, which lost 4 bases and 11 bases, there was a span of 15 bases. The CDR3 coding sequence is TGTGCCAGCTCACAGGGCAGGGTAGACGAGTACTTC. Translation gives CASSQGRVDEYF.

The rearrangement joins TRBV6-8 to TRBJ1-2; D is unresolved. CDR3 size: 13 residues. Germline CDR1 reads MNHGY; CDR2 reads SAAAGT. Trimming stripped 7 bases from V and 8 bases from J, with 17 bases between. The DNA of the CDR3 is TGTGCCAGCACAAACCCTCCGGGCTGGGGCTACACCTTC. Translated, it gives CASTNPPGWGYTF.

The V gene is TRBV19, the J gene TRBJ2-1, with D possibly being TRBD1 (5 bases). Trimming removed 1 base at V and 4 bases at J, with 14 bases between. Germline CDR1 and CDR2: LNHDA and SQIVND (reference sequence). The CDR3 consists of 16 residues. CDR3 DNA sequence: TGTGCCAGTAGTATAGTATCAGGGTTCGGGTACAATGAGCAGTTCTTC. It yields the protein CASSIVSGFGYNEQFF.

The chain uses TRBV9 and TRBJ1-2, with 7 bases identical to TRBD1. The junction had 4 bases not matched to a gene; V was cut back by 4 bases and J by 1 base. Per germline, CDR1 SGDLS and CDR2 YYNGEE. There are 14 residues in the CDR3. The CDR3 DNA sequence: TGTGCCAGCAGCTTCGGGACAGATAACTATGGCTACACCTTC. It codes for CASSFGTDNYGYTF. Drawing the rest from reference TRBV9 and TRBJ1-2, the complete variable domain is DSGVTQTPKHLITATGQRVTLRCSPRSGDLSVYWYQQSLDQGLQFLIQYYNGEERAKGNILERFSAQQFPDLHSELNLSSLELGDSALYFCASSFGTDNYGYTFGSGTRLTVV.

V is TRBV6-8 and J is TRBJ1-2, with 9 bases aligning to TRBD1. The length of the CDR3 is 15 residues. The trim removed 6 bases at V and 5 bases at J, leaving 10 bases unmatched. Germline assignment: CDR1 MNHGY and CDR2 SAAAGT. The CDR3 DNA sequence: TGTGCCAGCAGCCTTGACAGGGGGATTCCTTATGGCTACACCTTC. Its translation: CASSLDRGIPYGYTF.

This clone has a handful of counts. The chain employs TRBV19 and TRBJ1-6; the D is unclear. The V end lost 5 bases, the J end lost 4 bases, and 6 bases lay between the germline ends. Germline-derived CDR1 and CDR2 are LNHDA and SQIVND (reference sequence). The CDR3 is made up of 13 amino acids. The CDR3 DNA is TGTGCCAGTAGTGGGCCGTATAATTCACCCCTCCACTTT. Amino acid sequence: CASSGPYNSPLHF.

V usage is TRBV6-1 and J usage is TRBJ1-3, with D maybe TRBD1 (5 bases). With 1 base removed from V and 4 bases from J, the gap between germline ends came to 17 bases. Looked up from germline, CDR1 is MNHNS and CDR2 is SASEGT. The CDR3 is 17 amino acids. The CDR3 bases are TGTGCCAGCAGTGAAGTTGATAAGGGGACCTGGGGAAACACCATATATTTT. Protein: CASSEVDKGTWGNTIYF.

V usage is TRBV11-3 and J usage is TRBJ1-4, with 11 bases aligning to TRBD1. CDR1 SGHNT and CDR2 YENEEA come from the germline V gene. The J segment lost 3 bases and the V segment lost 5 bases, leaving 14 bases of the junction unmatched. The CDR3 runs 19 residues. CDR3 sequence reads: CASSIRTGGAFLANEKLFF. CDR3 coding DNA: TGTGCCAGCAGCATCCGGACAGGGGGCGCATTTCTAGCTAATGAAAAACTGTTTTTT.

This clone was seen a handful of times. CDR3 amino acids: CASSADRASTDTQYF. Here the CDR3 DNA reads TGTGCCAGTAGCGCTGACAGAGCTAGCACAGATACGCAGTATTTT. V usage is TRBV19 and J usage is TRBJ2-3; TRBD1 might be the D (5 bases). This CDR3 is 15 amino acids long. Between the trimmed V and J ends, which lost 6 bases and 0 bases, there was a span of 13 bases. Germline-derived CDR1 and CDR2 are LNHDA and SQIVND (reference sequence). Full variable domain (remainder filled in from reference TRBV19 and TRBJ2-3): DGGITQSPKYLFRKEGQNVTLSCEQNLNHDAMYWYRQDPGQGLRLIYYSQIVNDFQKGDIAEGYSVSREKKESFPLTVTSAQKNPTAFYLCASSADRASTDTQYFGPGTRLTVL.

The chain uses TRBV28 and TRBJ1-6, with no clear D. The CDR3 sequence is 12 residues long. V was trimmed by 4 bases and J by 10 bases, leaving 8 bases between them. Germline CDR1 is MDHEN and CDR2 is SYDVKM. The CDR3 nucleotides read TGTGCCAGCAGTTATAGCGAGTCACCCCTCCACTTT. Amino acids: CASSYSESPLHF.

V and J are TRBV6-1 and TRBJ1-3; D is undetermined. The length of the CDR3 is 16 residues. Trimming removed 1 base at V and 0 bases at J, with 10 bases between. CDR1 and CDR2 from the germline V gene are MNHNS and SASEGT. The CDR3 here is CASSEGWHFSGNTIYF. In DNA, the CDR3 is TGTGCCAGCAGTGAAGGTTGGCATTTCTCTGGAAACACCATATATTTT.

The chain combines TRBV19 with TRBJ1-1, with a possible D match to TRBD1 (5 bases). V lost 5 bases, J lost 1 base, and 8 bases lay in between. The CDR3 extends over 13 amino acids. Germline CDR1 is LNHDA and CDR2 is SQIVND (reference sequence). The CDR3 DNA reads as TGTGCCAGTAGTTGGGACGGGAACACTGAAGCTTTCTTT. Translating gives CASSWDGNTEAFF.

The gene calls are TRBV29-1 and TRBJ1-1, with 7 bases fitting TRBD1. J was trimmed by 0 bases and V by 4 bases; bases with no gene match: 5. Looked up from germline, CDR1 is SQVTM and CDR2 is ANQGSEA. The CDR3 has 14 amino acids. CDR3 amino acids: CSVARDSMNTEAFF. The CDR3 DNA reads TGCAGCGTTGCCCGGGACAGTATGAACACTGAAGCTTTCTTT.

This clone was picked up one time. This sequence joins TRBV30 and TRBJ1-5; D is possibly TRBD1 (6 bases). There are 14 residues in the CDR3. The germline V and J ends were trimmed by 1 base and 5 bases, with 12 bases remaining between them. Germline CDR1 GTSNPN, CDR2 SVGIG (reference sequence). The CDR3, as DNA: TGTGCCTGGAGTGAAACAGGGTTCGATCAGCCCCAGCATTTT. It specifies CAWSETGFDQPQHF.

The chain carries TRBV11-3 and TRBJ2-7; D is unclear. This CDR3 is 14 amino acids long. The ends were cut back, 3 bases at V and 6 bases at J, with 15 bases in the middle. The V gene's germline CDR1 is SGHNT and CDR2 YENEEA. The CDR3, as DNA: TGTGCCAGCAGCTTGGATCGTACCATCGGCGAGCAGTACTTC. This sequence encodes CASSLDRTIGEQYF.

The genes are TRBV9 and TRBJ1-1; D not certain. The CDR3 consists of 14 residues. With 4 bases removed from V and 1 base from J, the gap between germline ends came to 11 bases. Per germline, CDR1 SGDLS and CDR2 YYNGEE. CDR3 sequence: CASSRSDQNTEAFF. CDR3 bases: TGTGCCAGCAGCCGGTCTGACCAGAACACTGAAGCTTTCTTT.